The next 14 T cell receptor beta chains were all read from a single sample in a study of blood T cell repertoires in COVID-19. Profiling relied on immunoSEQ multiplex PCR, and the TCRdb table lists in-frame clones only, not all of them. The sample lists 55,000 to 85,000 clones, over 65% occurring once. The sequencing input was peripheral blood. These receptors all come from a woman in her sixties or seventies with acute or convalescent COVID-19.

The chain is built from TRBV5-4 and TRBJ1-2, with 11 nucleotides matching TRBD1. Germline trimming cut 6 bases from V and 7 bases from J; bases unmatched to any gene: 5. CDR1 is SGHNT, CDR2 YYREEE, per germline (reference sequence). CDR3 size: 13 residues. The CDR3: CASTRTGGLGYTF. The DNA for the CDR3 is TGTGCCAGCACCCGGACAGGGGGCCTTGGCTACACCTTC.

This clone showed up just a few times. The chain employs TRBV10-3 and TRBJ1-4; D is unclear. Germline V CDR1 and CDR2: ENHRY, SYGVKD. The CDR3 is made up of 16 amino acids. Trimming shortened V by 0 bases and J by 5 bases, and 13 bases separated the two germline ends. The CDR3 region is CAISESPRTENEKLFF. The DNA of the CDR3 is TGTGCCATCAGTGAGTCCCCAAGAACAGAGAATGAAAAACTGTTTTTT.

The chain employs TRBV30 and TRBJ2-3; 10 bases agree with TRBD2. The CDR3 runs 13 residues. Germline CDR1 GTSNPN, CDR2 SVGIG (reference sequence). The V segment lost 6 bases and the J segment 5 bases; nucleotides outside the gene matches: 5. This CDR3 reads CACTSGNVDTQYF. The DNA of the CDR3 is TGTGCCTGTACTAGCGGGAATGTAGATACGCAGTATTTT. Complete variable domain (other parts from reference TRBV30 and TRBJ2-3): SQTIHQWPATLVQPVGSPLSLECTVEGTSNPNLYWYRQAAGRGLQLLFYSVGIGQISSEVPQNLSASRPQDRQFILSSKKLLLSDSGFYLCACTSGNVDTQYFGPGTRLTVL.

The chain recombines TRBV28 with TRBJ2-4; 8 bases are shared with TRBD1. Per the germline V gene, CDR1 is MDHEN and CDR2 is SYDVKM. The junction had 6 bases not matched to a gene; V was cut back by 5 bases and J by 0 bases. CDR3 length equals 16 residues. This chain's CDR3 is CASSKGDRLAKNIQYF. The CDR3 nucleotides read TGTGCCAGCAGTAAAGGGGACAGGTTAGCCAAAAACATTCAGTACTTC. The full variable domain, completed using reference TRBV28 and TRBJ2-4, is DVKVTQSSRYLVKRTGEKVFLECVQDMDHENMFWYRQDPGLGLRLIYFSYDVKMKEKGDIPEGYSVSREKKERFSLILESASTNQTSMYLCASSKGDRLAKNIQYFGAGTRLSVL.

In this sample, this clone turned up a few times. The chain has TRBV9 and TRBJ2-5; D might be TRBD1 (7 bases). Trimming stripped 4 bases from V and 4 bases from J, with 17 bases between. In germline, CDR1 is SGDLS, CDR2 YYNGEE. The CDR3 runs to 15 residues. The CDR3 is CASSKYGTAGETQYF. CDR3 nucleotide sequence: TGTGCCAGCAGCAAATACGGGACAGCGGGAGAGACCCAGTACTTC.

The chain carries TRBV30 and TRBJ2-1; no definite D call. Germline-derived CDR1 and CDR2 are GTSNPN and SVGIG (reference sequence). This CDR3 spans 14 amino acids. V gave up 0 bases and J gave up 4 bases, with 10 bases separating them. The CDR3 reads CAWSVSPVYNEQFF. CDR3 in DNA: TGTGCCTGGAGTGTATCTCCGGTTTACAATGAGCAGTTCTTC.

This clone was detected only a few times. The V call is TRBV6-5, the J call TRBJ2-1; TRBD2 matches 11 bases. The CDR3 is made up of 16 amino acids. J gave up 5 bases and V 1 base, and 4 bases lay outside the gene matches. The germline V gene has CDR1 MNHEY and CDR2 SVGAGI. The CDR3: CASSYWGGLADNEQFF. CDR3 in DNA: TGTGCCAGCAGTTACTGGGGGGGACTAGCGGACAATGAGCAGTTCTTC.

The chain links TRBV7-2 to TRBJ2-7; no firm D call. CDR3 length: 13 residues. Looked up from germline, CDR1 is SGHTA and CDR2 is FQGNSA. Trimming pared 2 bases from V and 4 bases from J, leaving 9 bases between. The CDR3 coding sequence is TGTGCCAGCAGCTTACTAGGCCTGTACGAGCAGTACTTC. Translated, it gives CASSLLGLYEQYF.

J is TRBJ1-2 and V is TRBV9; D is ambiguous. Germline loops: CDR1 SGDLS, CDR2 YYNGEE. This CDR3 contains 14 residues. Trimming shortened V by 0 bases and J by 4 bases, and 10 bases separated the two germline ends. DNA of the CDR3: TGTGCCAGCAGCGTAGGGAGGACGAGCTATGGCTACACCTTC. It translates to CASSVGRTSYGYTF.

V and J are TRBV5-1 and TRBJ1-1, with D tentatively TRBD1 (6 bases). Per the germline V gene, CDR1 is SGHRS and CDR2 is YFSETQ. The CDR3 extends over 14 amino acids. Trimming left V 4 bases short and J 2 bases short, with 12 bases between. CDR3 protein: CASSRDNLNTEAFF. CDR3 coding DNA: TGCGCCAGCAGCCGGGACAACCTAAACACTGAAGCTTTCTTT.

This clone was detected only a few times. The gene calls are TRBV12-3 or TRBV12-4 and TRBJ1-5; TRBD1 is a possible D gene (6 bases). Trimming cost V 5 bases and J 4 bases, with 9 bases left between them. The CDR3 is 13 residues long. The CDR3 DNA reads as TGTGCCAGCAGTGGACAGCTGAATCAGCCCCAGCATTTT. As protein: CASSGQLNQPQHF.

Notes on this clone: This sample includes further DNA sequences coding for the same CDR3. The J gene is TRBJ2-7, the V gene TRBV30, with D unresolved. Deletions cut 0 bases from V and 0 bases from J, with 3 bases between. The CDR3 covers 12 residues. Germline-derived CDR1 and CDR2 are GTSNPN and SVGIG (reference sequence). The CDR3 nucleotides read TGTGCCTGGAGTGTCAGCTCCTACGAGCAGTACTTC. Amino acid sequence: CAWSVSSYEQYF.

V gene TRBV6-5 combines with J gene TRBJ1-1; D is possibly TRBD1 (6 bases). V lost 8 bases to trimming and J lost 2 bases, with 12 bases between them. Looked up from germline, CDR1 is MNHEY and CDR2 is SVGAGI. CDR3 length: 13 amino acids. CDR3 loop: CASLQQGNTEAFF. The CDR3 DNA follows: TGTGCCAGCCTTCAACAGGGAAACACTGAAGCTTTCTTT.

This chain links TRBV5-4 with TRBJ2-5, with D possibly being TRBD1 (6 bases). The CDR3 totals 15 residues. Trimming left V 4 bases short and J 3 bases short, with 16 bases between. Germline V gene sequence: CDR1 SGHNT, CDR2 YYREEE (reference sequence). The DNA for the CDR3 is TGTGCCAGCAGCGTCTACCGGGACACAGAAGAGACCCAGTACTTC. Translating gives CASSVYRDTEETQYF. Full variable domain (rest looked up from reference TRBV5-4 and TRBJ2-5): ETGVTQSPTHLIKTRGQQVTLRCSSQSGHNTVSWYQQALGQGPQFIFQYYREEENGRGNFPPRFSGLQFPNYSSELNVNALELDDSALYLCASSVYRDTEETQYFGPGTRLLVL.